What follows is one TCR beta chain and its context. The method was immunoSEQ multiplex PCR; TCRdb's version includes in-frame clones alone and lacks a portion of them. The table shows about 260,000 clones, with about 87% occurring only once. This record belongs to a study of blood T cell repertoires in COVID-19. There are 15 residues in the CDR3. The junction had 12 bases not matched to a gene; V was cut back by 6 bases and J by 5 bases. Germline CDR1 MNHEY, CDR2 SMNVEV (reference sequence). V gene TRBV27 combines with J gene TRBJ2-5; 7 nucleotides line up with TRBD2. Sequencing input: peripheral blood. This clonotype was sampled from a woman between 40 and 55 years old who had recovered from COVID-19. The CDR3 DNA follows: TGTGCCAGCAGCCGCCCCGGCGGGGGAAAGGAGACCCAGTACTTC. Protein: CASSRPGGGKETQYF.